The TCR beta chain under discussion was sequenced for a study of neoadjuvant nivolumab and ipilimumab in lung cancer. As for this clone: Its antigen remains unknown.

The study's findings and limits: Resected-tumor TCR richness correlated positively with pretherapy blood richness. A small number of samples were TCR sequenced.

Generated by immunoSEQ multiplex PCR, the TCRdb table keeps only in-frame clones and is missing some. The sample records about 19,000 clones, around 87% being singletons. This clonotype was sampled from an adult with non-small cell lung cancer. This specimen was peripheral blood, taken before neoadjuvant nivolumab, alone or with ipilimumab.

The CDR3 sequence: CASSPRQRSYEQYF. Written as DNA, the CDR3 is TGTGCCAGCAGCCCCCGACAGAGGTCCTACGAGCAGTACTTC. The gene calls are TRBV7-2 and TRBJ2-7; tentatively, D is TRBD1 (5 bases). This CDR3 has 14 amino acids. Germline V CDR1 and CDR2: SGHTA, FQGNSA. V was clipped by 5 bases and J by 1 base, with 12 bases between them.